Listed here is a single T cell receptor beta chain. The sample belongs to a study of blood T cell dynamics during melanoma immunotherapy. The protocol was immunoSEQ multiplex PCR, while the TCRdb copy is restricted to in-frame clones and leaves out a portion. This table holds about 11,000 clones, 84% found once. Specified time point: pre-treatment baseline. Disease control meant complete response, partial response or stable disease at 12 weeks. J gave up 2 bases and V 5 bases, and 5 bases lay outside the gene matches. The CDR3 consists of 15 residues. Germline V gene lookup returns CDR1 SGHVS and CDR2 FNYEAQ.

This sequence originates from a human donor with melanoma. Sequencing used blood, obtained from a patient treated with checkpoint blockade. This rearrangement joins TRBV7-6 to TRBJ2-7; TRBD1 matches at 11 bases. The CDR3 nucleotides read TGTGCCAGCAGCCCAGGGACAGGGGGTACCTACGAGCAGTACTTC. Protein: CASSPGTGGTYEQYF.